This TCR beta chain was recovered during a study of blood T cell repertoires in COVID-19. Clinical histories supplied by participants themselves formed the basis of cohort assignment. Only in-frame clones appear in the TCRdb table, and some are missing; sequencing was by immunoSEQ multiplex PCR. In the table there are a few hundred thousand clones, over 75% of which are singletons. This CDR3 is built from 14 residues. V lost 5 bases, J lost 4 bases, and 14 bases lay in between. Germline CDR1 reads SQVTM; CDR2 reads ANQGSEA. The receptor was isolated from a woman aged 18-30 years who had recovered from COVID-19. The specimen sequenced was PBMCs or T cells enriched from blood (not recorded which). This chain joins TRBV29-1 and TRBJ1-4; unclear D gene. The CDR3 sequence is CSVLRREVNEKLFF. CDR3 nucleotide sequence: TGCAGCGTTTTGAGGAGGGAAGTTAATGAAAAACTGTTTTTT.